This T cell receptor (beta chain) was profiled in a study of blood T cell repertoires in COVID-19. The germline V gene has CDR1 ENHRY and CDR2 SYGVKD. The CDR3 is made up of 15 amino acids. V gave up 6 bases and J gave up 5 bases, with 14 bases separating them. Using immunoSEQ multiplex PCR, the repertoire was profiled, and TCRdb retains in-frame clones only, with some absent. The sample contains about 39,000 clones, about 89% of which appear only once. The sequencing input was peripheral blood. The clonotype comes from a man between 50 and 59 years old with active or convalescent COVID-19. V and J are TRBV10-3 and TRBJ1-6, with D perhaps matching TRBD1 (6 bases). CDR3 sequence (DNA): TGTGCCATCAGCCCCGGGACACCAAATAATTCACCCCTCCACTTT. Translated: CAISPGTPNNSPLHF.